The rows below give T cell receptor beta chains drawn from one sample of a study. TCRdb reprocessed the 5' RACE reads via MiXCR and lists one record per CDR3 protein. The sample consists of roughly 56,000 distinct CDR3 sequences, approximately 31% of them appearing once. Sequencing input: tumor-infiltrating naive CD4+ T cells sorted from the breast tumor. These receptor sequences come from a female donor with breast cancer. The CDR3 runs from the conserved cysteine through the conserved F or W. A D gene is named only where the DNA matches it firmly. Size values are once, few and many counts, or a class for expanded clones, and some rows have none.

d_call clone_size j_call v_call cdr3_nt cdr3_aa
TRBD2 . TRBJ2-1 TRBV7-3 TGTGCCAGCAGCTTAGGGGCGGGAGTAAGTAATGAGCAGTTCTTC CASSLGAGVSNEQFF
. few TRBJ2-7 TRBV6-2/TRBV6-3 TGTGCCAGCAGTTCCCCTACACAGAGTACCTCCTACGAGCAGTACTTC CASSSPTQSTSYEQYF
. . TRBJ1-1 TRBV5-1 TGCGCCAGCAGCTTGGATGGACAAATGGGGACTGAAGCTTTCTTT CASSLDGQMGTEAFF
. . TRBJ1-3 TRBV5-1 TGCGCCAGCAGCCCCGACAGTTTTGGAAACACCATATATTTT CASSPDSFGNTIYF
. . TRBJ2-4 TRBV2 TGTGCCAGCAGTGATAAGGGTTTCGCCAAAAACATTCAGTACTTC CASSDKGFAKNIQYF
. . TRBJ1-1 TRBV7-9 TGTGCCAGCAGCTTATTCGGGGGCCTGAACACTGAAGCTTTCTTT CASSLFGGLNTEAFF
TRBD2 few TRBJ2-3 TRBV7-2 TGTGCCAGCAGCTTAGCGGTCGGGGGGGCAGATACGCAGTATTTT CASSLAVGGADTQYF
. once TRBJ1-2 TRBV29-1 TGCACCGCTGCGGGATCCTATGGCTACACCTTC CTAAGSYGYTF
TRBD1 . TRBJ1-1 TRBV7-3 TGTGCCAGCAGCACAGACAGGGCCCATGAAGCTTTCTTT CASSTDRAHEAFF
TRBD1 . TRBJ2-7 TRBV5-1 TGCGCCAGCAGCGCAGGACAGGAGACCTACGAGCAGTACTTC CASSAGQETYEQYF
. . TRBJ2-1 TRBV30 TGTGCCTGGAGTGTAGAGGCGCAGTTCTTC CAWSVEAQFF
. many TRBJ2-1 TRBV7-2 TGTGCCAGCGCCCCGAGGCAGCCCCTAAATGAGCAGTTCTTC CASAPRQPLNEQFF
. few TRBJ2-7 TRBV10-3 TGTGCCATCAGTGGGACAGACTACGAGCAGTACTTC CAISGTDYEQYF
. . TRBJ1-1 TRBV5-6 TGTGCCAGCAGCTTGGTTGGCGGATTGAACACTGAAGCTTTCTTT CASSLVGGLNTEAFF
. few TRBJ2-7 TRBV4-3 TGCGCCAGCAGCCAAGCACAGGTGTCCTACGAGCAGTACTTC CASSQAQVSYEQYF
TRBD1 few TRBJ2-7 TRBV29-1 TGCAGCGTTGATCTGCACCAGGGGGACGAGCAGTACTTC CSVDLHQGDEQYF
. few TRBJ2-7 TRBV7-8 TGTGCCAGCAGCTGGGACAAAACCTACGAGCAGTACTTC CASSWDKTYEQYF
TRBD2 few TRBJ2-3 TRBV6-6 TGTGCCAGCAGTTACCATCTAGCGGGATCTGGAGATACGCGGTATTTT CASSYHLAGSGDTRYF
. . TRBJ1-5 TRBV20-1 TGCAGTGCTAGTAAGGACACTGATCAGCCCCAGCATTTT CSASKDTDQPQHF
. once TRBJ2-4 TRBV7-2 TGTGCCAGCAGCTCGGTCCGGGGAAACATTCAGTACTTC CASSSVRGNIQYF
. many TRBJ2-2 TRBV20-1 TGCAGTGCTCGCTTGGGGGGCTCGGGCACCGGGGAGCTGTTTTTT CSARLGGSGTGELFF
TRBD2 . TRBJ2-7 TRBV2 TGTGCCAGCCACCTGACTAGCGGGGTATCCTACGAGCAGTACTTC CASHLTSGVSYEQYF
TRBD1 once TRBJ1-6 TRBV5-5 TGTGCCAGCACCCCCGACAGGGGAAATTCACCCCTCCACTTT CASTPDRGNSPLHF
TRBD1 . TRBJ1-2 TRBV7-2 TGTGCCAGCAGTCACTCCCGGGACAGCTATGGCTACACCTTC CASSHSRDSYGYTF
. . TRBJ1-1 TRBV5-1 TGCGCCAGCAGCTTGGAGGGTCACACTGAAGCTTTCTTT CASSLEGHTEAFF
. few TRBJ1-1 TRBV7-9 TGTGCCAGCAGCTTAGGGACGGCGGTCGCTGAAGCTTTCTTT CASSLGTAVAEAFF
. few TRBJ2-3 TRBV6-6 TGTGCCAGCAGTTATATAACAGGAGGAGATACGCAGTATTTT CASSYITGGDTQYF
TRBD1 many TRBJ1-5 TRBV5-1 TGCGCCAGCAGCCCCCGCCCAGGGGGATCGAATCAGCCCCAGCATTTT CASSPRPGGSNQPQHF
TRBD1 few TRBJ1-2 TRBV5-5 TGTGCCAGCAGCCCGGGACAGGGAGCCTTCTATGGCTACACCTTC CASSPGQGAFYGYTF
. . TRBJ1-1 TRBV7-9 TGTGCCAGCAGCTTATCCCCGGAGAACACTGAAGCTTTCTTT CASSLSPENTEAFF
. . TRBJ1-6 TRBV5-6 TGTGCCAGCAGCCTCGGACAGTACCCTTCACCCCTCCAATTT CASSLGQYPSPLQF
. few TRBJ2-5 TRBV9 TGTGCCAGCAGCCTCCGAACAGGGCGAGGTGAGACCCAGTACTTC CASSLRTGRGETQYF
TRBD1 few TRBJ1-4 TRBV7-2 TGTGCCAGCAGCTCCTCCAGGGGGGCTCGTGAAAAACTGTTTTTT CASSSSRGAREKLFF
TRBD1 . TRBJ2-4 TRBV12-3/TRBV12-4 TGTGCCAGCAGCCCTGGGACAGGGGAAGCCAAAAACATTCAGTACTTC CASSPGTGEAKNIQYF
TRBD1 . TRBJ1-1 TRBV5-1 TGCGCCAGCAGCTATGGACAGGGGATTGAAGCTTTCTTT CASSYGQGIEAFF
TRBD2 many TRBJ2-2 TRBV6-5 TGTGCCAGCAGTTACTCACGGGGGGGCACCGGGGAGCTGTTTTTT CASSYSRGGTGELFF
. many TRBJ2-7 TRBV20-1 TGCAGTGCTGGGGGGTCCTACGAGCAGTACTTC CSAGGSYEQYF
. . TRBJ2-1 TRBV2 TGTGCCAGCAGTGAACTATCGGGGTACAATGAGCAGTTCTTC CASSELSGYNEQFF
. . TRBJ2-5 TRBV2 TGTGCCAGCAGTGAACTAACGAAACAAGAGACCCAGTACTTC CASSELTKQETQYF
. . TRBJ1-6 TRBV20-1 TGCAGTGCTAGTATAGGTGGAGGGTATAATTCACCCCTCCACTTT CSASIGGGYNSPLHF
. . TRBJ2-3 TRBV4-2 TGTGCCAGCAGCCAAGAGATAGCGTTCACAGATACGCAGTATTTT CASSQEIAFTDTQYF
. . TRBJ1-1 TRBV5-1 TGCGCCAGCCCACTCTGGTACACTGAAGCTTTCTTT CASPLWYTEAFF
TRBD2 . TRBJ2-3 TRBV5-1 TGCGCCAGCAGCGCGGGGGGGCGGCAGAATACGCAGTATTTT CASSAGGRQNTQYF
. . TRBJ1-6 TRBV4-1 TGCGCCAGCAGCCATGACGGACGCAATTCACCCCTCCACTTT CASSHDGRNSPLHF
. few TRBJ2-3 TRBV7-3 TGTGCCAGCAGCTTAACGGGGATCAGCACAGATACGCAGTATTTT CASSLTGISTDTQYF
. . TRBJ2-1 TRBV20-1 TGCAGTGCTATATGGGAAGTCAATGAGCAGTTCTTC CSAIWEVNEQFF
TRBD1 few TRBJ2-7 TRBV24-1 TGTGCCACCAGTGATTCCGGACAGGGTCGAGAGCAGTACTTC CATSDSGQGREQYF